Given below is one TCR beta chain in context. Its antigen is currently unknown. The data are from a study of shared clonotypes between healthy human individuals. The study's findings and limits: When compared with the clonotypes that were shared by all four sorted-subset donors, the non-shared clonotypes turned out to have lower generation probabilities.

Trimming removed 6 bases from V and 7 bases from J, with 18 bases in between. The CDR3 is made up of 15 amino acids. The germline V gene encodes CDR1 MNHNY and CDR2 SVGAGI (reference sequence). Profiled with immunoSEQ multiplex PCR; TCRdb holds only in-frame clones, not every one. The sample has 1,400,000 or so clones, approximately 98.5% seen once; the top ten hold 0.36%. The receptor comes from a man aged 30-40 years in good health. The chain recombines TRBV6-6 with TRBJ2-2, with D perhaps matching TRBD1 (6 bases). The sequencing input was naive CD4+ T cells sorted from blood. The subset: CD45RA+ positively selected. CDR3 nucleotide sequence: TGTGCCAGCAGCGGCCACATGGGGGCGGACGGGGAGCTGTTTTTT. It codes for CASSGHMGADGELFF.